Only a few counts were recorded for the clone carrying this T cell receptor beta chain. The CDR3 is 16 residues long. Between the trimmed V and J ends, which lost 8 bases and 6 bases, there was a span of 25 bases. CDR1 and CDR2 from the germline V gene are MNHEY and SMNVEV (reference sequence). The data belong to a study of blood T cell repertoires in COVID-19. At the level of the study: COVID-19 samples, acute and convalescent, were from the United States, Italy and Spain.

Profiled with immunoSEQ multiplex PCR; TCRdb holds only in-frame clones, not every one. The sample includes approximately 110,000 clones, 71% of them seen just once. This TCR was recovered from a human donor with acute or convalescent COVID-19. The donor label of this sample is uncertain. The J gene is TRBJ1-1, the V gene TRBV27; TRBD1 is a possible D gene (6 bases). Sequencing input: peripheral blood. The CDR3 coding sequence is TGTGCCAGCTCTCCAGGGATATGGGGGCCCAGTGCTGAAGCTTTCTTT. Translation: CASSPGIWGPSAEAFF.